The 16 T cell receptor beta chains listed next were all sequenced from one sample in a study of blood T cells in healthy people across ages. A second about 7 to 12 cycle PCR used barcoded and J-beta primers. Each CDR3 protein gets one entry after TCRdb re-called the 5' RACE reads with MiXCR. The sample holds 1.8 million or so distinct CDR3 sequences, approximately 39% seen once. The sample comprised blood. These receptors were collected from a human donor in good health.

The rearrangement joins TRBV29-1 to TRBJ1-1, with unresolved D. CDR3 length: 12 residues. Trimming pared 6 bases from V and 11 bases from J, leaving 19 bases between. CDR1 is SQVTM and CDR2 is ANQGSEA in the germline V gene. The CDR3 sequence is CSVWVSQRSAFF. CDR3 DNA: TGCAGCGTATGGGTCAGTCAACGATCGGCTTTCTTT.

This clonotype appeared a few times. The J gene is TRBJ2-4, the V gene TRBV20-1; possibly TRBD2 for D (5 bases). V gave up 3 bases and J gave up 0 bases, with 15 bases separating them. The CDR3 extends over 16 amino acids. Germline V gene lookup returns CDR1 DFQATT and CDR2 SNEGSKA (reference sequence). The CDR3 DNA reads TGCAGTGCTAGTAGTATTTCCGGGATAGCCAAAAACATTCAGTACTTC. Protein product: CSASSISGIAKNIQYF.

This clonotype appeared a few times. The chain employs TRBV7-6 and TRBJ2-4; 9 bases map to TRBD1. The CDR3 contains 14 residues. After removal of 0 bases from V and 13 bases from J, the junction contained 7 bases not matched to a gene. The germline V gene encodes CDR1 SGHVS and CDR2 FNYEAQ. The CDR3 sequence: CASSLAQGAREQYF. Written as DNA, the CDR3 is TGTGCCAGCAGCTTAGCACAGGGGGCGAGGGAGCAGTACTTC.

The chain couples TRBV11-2 to TRBJ2-3; D gene ambiguous. V lost 6 bases to trimming and J lost 11 bases, with 12 bases between them. The CDR3 has 11 residues. Germline CDR1 and CDR2: SGHAT and FQNNGV. CDR3 sequence reads: CASRNGVEQYF. CDR3 nucleotides: TGTGCCAGCAGGAATGGGGTTGAGCAGTATTTT. Filled out from reference TRBV11-2 and TRBJ2-3, the complete variable domain reads EAGVAQSPRYKIIEKRQSVAFWCNPISGHATLYWYQQILGQGPKLLIQFQNNGVVDDSQLPKDRFSAERLKGVDSTLKIQPAKLEDSAVYLCASRNGVEQYFGPGTRLTVL.

V gene TRBV7-7 combines with J gene TRBJ2-1; D may be TRBD1 or TRBD2 (5 bases each). The CDR3 length is 15 residues. Trimming cost V 2 bases and J 9 bases, with 17 bases left between them. Per the germline V gene, CDR1 is SSHAT and CDR2 is FNYEAQ (reference sequence). CDR3 nucleotide sequence: TGTGCCAGCAGCTTAAGGGTCGGGACCGTTAGTGAGCAGTTCTTC. Amino acid sequence: CASSLRVGTVSEQFF.

The V call is TRBV20-1, the J call TRBJ2-5, with a tentative D call TRBD1 (6 bases). This CDR3 has 13 amino acids. From germline, CDR1 is DFQATT and CDR2 SNEGSKA (reference sequence). V lost 6 bases to trimming and J lost 3 bases, with 14 bases between them. The CDR3 DNA reads as TGCAGTGCCCCGGGGACACGCAAAGAGACCCAGTACTTC. Its translation: CSAPGTRKETQYF.

The V call is TRBV28, the J call TRBJ2-7; D perhaps matches TRBD1 (6 bases). Germline CDR1 reads MDHEN; CDR2 reads SYDVKM. Deletions cut 1 base from V and 4 bases from J, with 14 bases between. The CDR3 contains 15 residues. This CDR3 reads CASSLFGTRPYEQYF. Here the CDR3 DNA reads TGTGCCAGCAGTTTATTCGGGACACGGCCGTACGAGCAGTACTTC.

This clonotype came up a few times. The CDR3: CSARAAGVTGELFF. CDR3 in DNA: TGCAGTGCTAGAGCCGCAGGGGTCACCGGGGAGCTGTTTTTT. The rearrangement links TRBV20-1 to TRBJ2-2; tentatively, D is TRBD1 (6 bases). CDR3 length equals 14 residues. Trimming took 1 base from V and 4 from J, leaving 10 bases between them. Germline loops: CDR1 DFQATT, CDR2 SNEGSKA (reference sequence).

This clonotype has only a few counts. The chain carries TRBV2 and TRBJ2-4; D is unresolved. In germline, CDR1 is SNHLY, CDR2 FYNNEI. The CDR3 is 15 amino acids. Trimming took off 4 bases at V and 0 bases at J, with 10 bases between the two ends. The CDR3: CASSVGEIAKNIQYF. The CDR3 bases are TGTGCCAGCAGTGTTGGAGAAATAGCCAAAAACATTCAGTACTTC.

This sequence joins TRBV13 and TRBJ2-1, with D uncertain. Germline V gives CDR1 PRHDT, CDR2 FYEKMQ (reference sequence). The CDR3 is made up of 14 amino acids. Deletions cut 5 bases from V and 3 bases from J, with 11 bases between. CDR3 amino acids: CASSHDSNYNEQFF. CDR3 DNA sequence: TGTGCCAGCAGCCATGACTCAAACTACAATGAGCAGTTCTTC.

This clonotype has just a few counts. This sequence joins TRBV29-1 and TRBJ1-2; D gene uncertain. The CDR3 has 14 residues. Per the germline V gene, CDR1 is SQVTM and CDR2 is ANQGSEA. V was shortened by 1 base and J by 5 bases, with 14 bases between the two germline ends. The CDR3 nucleotides are TGCAGCGTTGAAGGACTCAGCAGAGGGTATGGCTACACCTTC. Protein product: CSVEGLSRGYGYTF.

The chain has TRBV25-1 and TRBJ1-5, with TRBD1 matching 10 bases. The CDR3 extends over 15 amino acids. V lost 1 base and J lost 5; bases outside the gene matches: 2. The germline gives CDR1 MGHDK, CDR2 SYGVNS. The CDR3 sequence: CASSEWGTGDQPQHF. CDR3 in DNA: TGTGCCAGCAGTGAATGGGGGACAGGGGATCAGCCCCAGCATTTT. Complete variable domain (other parts from reference TRBV25-1 and TRBJ1-5): EADIYQTPRYLVIGTGKKITLECSQTMGHDKMYWYQQDPGMELHLIHYSYGVNSTEKGDLSSESTVSRIRTEHFPLTLESARPSHTSQYLCASSEWGTGDQPQHFGDGTRLSIL.

This chain connects TRBV12-3 or TRBV12-4 to TRBJ1-1; D is perhaps TRBD1 (5 bases). Deletions cut 1 base from V and 3 bases from J, with 12 bases between. CDR3 length equals 15 residues. CDR3 in DNA: TGTGCCAGCAGTTTAGGGCAGGGACCGTACACTGAAGCTTTCTTT. Translated: CASSLGQGPYTEAFF.

The rearrangement links TRBV7-2 to TRBJ2-1; TRBD2 matches at 9 bases. V shed 5 bases and J 7 bases; nucleotides not matched to a gene: 15. Looked up from germline, CDR1 is SGHTA and CDR2 is FQGNSA. This CDR3 contains 17 residues. The CDR3 bases are TGTGCCAGCAGCCCCCAAGGAATTAGCGGGGGCGGGAATGAGCAGTTCTTC. Its translation is CASSPQGISGGGNEQFF.

The chain is built from TRBV12-3 or TRBV12-4 and TRBJ2-4; weak D call: TRBD1 (6 bases). The DNA matches TRBJ2-7 better at its end, which makes the J call doubtful. This CDR3 comprises 15 residues. The CDR3 coding sequence is TGTGCCAGCACCACCTACACAGGGCCGCATTACGAGCAGTACTTC. Translating it yields CASTTYTGPHYEQYF.

This clonotype was detected only a few times. One end of the junction is discordant with germline, which a read error may explain. The rearrangement links TRBV20-1 to TRBJ2-3; perhaps TRBD1 as D (5 bases). This CDR3 contains 11 residues. CDR1 and CDR2 (germline): DFQATT, SNEGSKA (reference sequence). CDR3 nucleotide sequence: TGCAGTGCTACAGGGCAAGATACACAGTATTTT. It is translated as CSATGQDTQYF.